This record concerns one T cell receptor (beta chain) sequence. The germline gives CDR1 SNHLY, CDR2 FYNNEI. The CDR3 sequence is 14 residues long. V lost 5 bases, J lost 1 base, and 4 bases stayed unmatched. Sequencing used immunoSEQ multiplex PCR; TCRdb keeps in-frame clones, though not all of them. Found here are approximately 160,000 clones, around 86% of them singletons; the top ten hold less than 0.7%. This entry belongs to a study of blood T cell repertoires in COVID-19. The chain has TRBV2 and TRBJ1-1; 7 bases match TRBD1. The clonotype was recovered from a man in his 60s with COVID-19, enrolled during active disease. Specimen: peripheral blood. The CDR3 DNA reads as TGTGCCAGCAGTTGGGACAGCTCGAACACTGAAGCTTTCTTT. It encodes CASSWDSSNTEAFF.